Sequencing of this T cell receptor (beta chain) was carried out in a study of human T cells and chemical hapten exposure. Study background: Slight volume differences across pooled libraries mainly accounted for varying per-sample TCR yields. General study results and limits: Alopecia in all donors means immunity may differ from healthy individuals.

Germline CDR1 reads LNHDA; CDR2 reads SQIVND (reference sequence). CDR3 size: 15 residues. The junction had 8 bases not matched to a gene; V was cut back by 5 bases and J by 3 bases. As to time point: patch test 3, about 24 weeks after DPC sensitization. The sample's treatment: therapeutic diphenylcyclopropenone sensitization with weekly scalp DPC. The authors' total RNA extraction used unfractionated whole blood. What the library attached to individual cDNA molecules were unique molecular identifiers. From the RACE reads, TCRdb called clonotypes with MiXCR, one entry per CDR3 protein. The repertoire holds approximately 80,000 distinct CDR3 sequences, 10% to 14% seen once, with approximately 3.5% in the top ten. This clonotype showed up many times. Its antigen is undetermined.

The chain couples TRBV19 to TRBJ1-2; 8 bases align to TRBD1. The receptor was isolated from a woman between 50 and 59 years old with alopecia areata. Some clones in this sample may be carry-over from other donors' samples. The sample in question was whole blood, obtained in connection with sensitization to the hapten diphenylcyclopropenone (DPC). In DNA form, the CDR3 reads TGTGCCAGTAGTCCCGGACAGGGTGGGGACTATGGCTACACCTTC. Encoded protein: CASSPGQGGDYGYTF.